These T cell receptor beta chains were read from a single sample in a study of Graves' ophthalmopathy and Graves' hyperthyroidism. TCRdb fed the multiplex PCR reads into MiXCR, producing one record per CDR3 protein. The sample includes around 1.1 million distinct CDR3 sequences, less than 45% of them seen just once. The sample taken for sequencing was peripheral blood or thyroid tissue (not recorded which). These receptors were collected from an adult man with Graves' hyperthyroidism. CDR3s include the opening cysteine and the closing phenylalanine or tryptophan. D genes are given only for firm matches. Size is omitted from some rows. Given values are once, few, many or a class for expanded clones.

CDR3 protein: CASSQDATGWVIGGTEAFF; CDR3 DNA: TGTGCCAGCAGCCAAGATGCCACAGGGTGGGTGATCGGGGGCACTGAAGCTTTCTTT; J gene: TRBJ1-1; V gene: TRBV14; D gene: NA; clone size: NA
CDR3 protein: CSGGTGGVETQYF; CDR3 DNA: TGCAGCGGTGGGACAGGGGGCGTCGAGACCCAGTACTTC; J gene: TRBJ2-5; V gene: TRBV29-1; D gene: TRBD1; clone size: NA
CDR3 protein: CASSYVPGQGVYEQYF; CDR3 DNA: TGTGCCAGCAGTTATGTCCCGGGACAGGGTGTCTACGAGCAGTACTTC; J gene: TRBJ2-7; V gene: TRBV10-3; D gene: TRBD1; clone size: NA
CDR3 protein: CASSLQPSYEQYF; CDR3 DNA: TGTGCCAGCAGCCTACAGCCTTCCTACGAGCAGTACTTC; J gene: TRBJ2-7; V gene: TRBV7-2; D gene: NA; clone size: many
CDR3 protein: CSAILAGETQYF; CDR3 DNA: TGCAGTGCTATACTAGCAGGGGAGACCCAGTACTTC; J gene: TRBJ2-5; V gene: TRBV20-1; D gene: NA; clone size: many
CDR3 protein: CSVEGVAEETQYF; CDR3 DNA: TGCAGCGTTGAGGGGGTTGCGGAAGAGACCCAGTACTTC; J gene: TRBJ2-5; V gene: TRBV29-1; D gene: NA; clone size: NA
CDR3 protein: CASSLDLLEQYF; CDR3 DNA: TGTGCCAGCAGCCTGGACCTGCTGGAGCAGTACTTC; J gene: TRBJ2-7; V gene: TRBV5-5; D gene: NA; clone size: few
CDR3 protein: CAGSLTLETQYF; CDR3 DNA: TGTGCCGGCAGCTTAACCCTAGAGACCCAGTACTTC; J gene: TRBJ2-5; V gene: TRBV7-2; D gene: NA; clone size: few
CDR3 protein: CASSLGRAPRDTEAFF; CDR3 DNA: TGTGCCAGCAGCTTAGGCCGGGCCCCCCGCGACACTGAAGCTTTCTTT; J gene: TRBJ1-1; V gene: TRBV9; D gene: NA; clone size: NA
CDR3 protein: CSASLPGGGYGYTF; CDR3 DNA: TGCAGTGCTAGCTTACCGGGGGGAGGCTATGGCTACACCTTC; J gene: TRBJ1-2; V gene: TRBV20-1; D gene: NA; clone size: many
CDR3 protein: CRASRGQETQYF; CDR3 DNA: TGCAGGGCCTCTCGCGGACAAGAGACCCAGTACTTC; J gene: TRBJ2-5; V gene: TRBV20-1; D gene: NA; clone size: NA
CDR3 protein: CASTLDWRGQETQYF; CDR3 DNA: TGTGCCAGCACCCTAGATTGGCGGGGGCAAGAGACCCAGTACTTC; J gene: TRBJ2-5; V gene: TRBV28; D gene: TRBD2; clone size: NA
CDR3 protein: CASSKLAGGPLETQYF; CDR3 DNA: TGTGCCAGCAGCAAACTAGCGGGAGGGCCCTTGGAGACCCAGTACTTC; J gene: TRBJ2-5; V gene: TRBV7-8; D gene: TRBD2; clone size: many
CDR3 protein: CASSFRSSSYEQYF; CDR3 DNA: TGCGCCAGCAGCTTTCGGTCCAGCTCCTACGAGCAGTACTTC; J gene: TRBJ2-7; V gene: TRBV5-1; D gene: NA; clone size: many
CDR3 protein: CASSVRVNQPQHF; CDR3 DNA: TGTGCCAGTTCGGTCAGGGTTAATCAGCCCCAGCATTTT; J gene: TRBJ1-5; V gene: TRBV19; D gene: NA; clone size: many
CDR3 protein: CASRGQAVARETQYF; CDR3 DNA: TGTGCCAGCCGGGGACAGGCGGTAGCCCGAGAGACCCAGTACTTC; J gene: TRBJ2-5; V gene: TRBV7-2; D gene: TRBD1; clone size: many
CDR3 protein: CASSPAGGGPTVETQYF; CDR3 DNA: TGCGCCAGCAGCCCAGCGGGGGGGGGCCCCACTGTGGAGACCCAGTACTTC; J gene: TRBJ2-5; V gene: TRBV5-4; D gene: TRBD2; clone size: NA
CDR3 protein: CAISVNRGGEKLFF; CDR3 DNA: TGTGCCATCAGTGTGAACAGGGGTGGTGAAAAACTGTTTTTT; J gene: TRBJ1-4; V gene: TRBV10-3; D gene: TRBD1; clone size: NA
CDR3 protein: CASSIMGQPYGYTF; CDR3 DNA: TGTGCCAGTAGTATTATGGGACAGCCCTATGGCTACACCTTC; J gene: TRBJ1-2; V gene: TRBV19; D gene: TRBD1; clone size: many
CDR3 protein: CASSWYETQYF; CDR3 DNA: TGTGCCAGCAGTTGGTATGAGACCCAGTACTTC; J gene: TRBJ2-5; V gene: TRBV28; D gene: NA; clone size: few
CDR3 protein: CASSLIGGSGNTIYF; CDR3 DNA: TGTGCCAGCAGCTTGATCGGGGGGTCTGGAAACACCATATATTTT; J gene: TRBJ1-3; V gene: TRBV7-2; D gene: NA; clone size: NA
CDR3 protein: CASSVALTNYGYTF; CDR3 DNA: TGTGCCAGCAGCGTAGCTTTAACTAACTATGGCTACACCTTC; J gene: TRBJ1-2; V gene: TRBV9; D gene: NA; clone size: many
CDR3 protein: CASSLNSGGRSTGELFF; CDR3 DNA: TGTGCCAGCAGCTTAAATTCCGGCGGGAGAAGCACCGGGGAGCTGTTTTTT; J gene: TRBJ2-2; V gene: TRBV7-3; D gene: TRBD2; clone size: NA
CDR3 protein: CASSPTSGTDEQYF; CDR3 DNA: TGTGCCAGCAGCCCGACTAGCGGGACCGACGAGCAGTACTTC; J gene: TRBJ2-7; V gene: TRBV9; D gene: TRBD2; clone size: NA
CDR3 protein: CASSLDLARGRVSPLHF; CDR3 DNA: TGTGCCAGCAGCTTAGATCTAGCCAGGGGGAGAGTTTCACCCCTCCACTTT; J gene: TRBJ1-6; V gene: TRBV11-2; D gene: TRBD1; clone size: many
CDR3 protein: CASSPTGQGAYEQYF; CDR3 DNA: TGTGCCAGCAGCCCCACGGGACAGGGGGCATACGAGCAGTACTTC; J gene: TRBJ2-7; V gene: TRBV12-3/TRBV12-4; D gene: TRBD1; clone size: NA
CDR3 protein: CATSRPKQGTYEQYF; CDR3 DNA: TGCGCCACCAGTCGGCCCAAACAGGGAACCTACGAGCAGTACTTC; J gene: TRBJ2-7; V gene: TRBV10-2; D gene: NA; clone size: NA
CDR3 protein: CASSSYGRQYF; CDR3 DNA: TGTGCCAGCAGCAGCTATGGGAGGCAGTACTTC; J gene: TRBJ2-7; V gene: TRBV3-1; D gene: NA; clone size: NA
CDR3 protein: CAWRDRRGGAFF; CDR3 DNA: TGTGCCTGGCGGGACAGGCGAGGGGGAGCTTTCTTT; J gene: TRBJ1-1; V gene: TRBV30; D gene: TRBD1; clone size: few
CDR3 protein: CASSRGTTSLLNQPQHF; CDR3 DNA: TGCGCCAGCAGCCGAGGGACAACCTCGTTGTTAAATCAGCCCCAGCATTTT; J gene: TRBJ1-5; V gene: TRBV4-1; D gene: NA; clone size: NA
CDR3 protein: CSAKDAYEQYF; CDR3 DNA: TGCAGTGCAAAGGACGCCTACGAGCAGTACTTC; J gene: TRBJ2-7; V gene: TRBV20-1; D gene: NA; clone size: many
CDR3 protein: CASSYPPLYYEQYF; CDR3 DNA: TGTGCCAGCAGCTATCCTCCTCTTTACTACGAGCAGTACTTC; J gene: TRBJ2-7; V gene: TRBV7-2; D gene: NA; clone size: many
CDR3 protein: CASSELPSGSTYEQYF; CDR3 DNA: TGTGCCAGCAGTGAACTCCCAAGCGGATCAACCTACGAGCAGTACTTC; J gene: TRBJ2-7; V gene: TRBV6-1; D gene: NA; clone size: few
CDR3 protein: CASSLTRTVSNQPQHF; CDR3 DNA: TGTGCCAGCAGCTTAACCCGGACAGTTAGCAATCAGCCCCAGCATTTT; J gene: TRBJ1-5; V gene: TRBV7-8; D gene: NA; clone size: many
CDR3 protein: CAGRGTGVASPLHF; CDR3 DNA: TGTGCCGGCAGGGGGACAGGGGTGGCTTCACCCCTCCACTTT; J gene: TRBJ1-6; V gene: TRBV7-9; D gene: TRBD1; clone size: NA
CDR3 protein: CASSVLGGRETQYF; CDR3 DNA: TGTGCCAGCAGCGTACTCGGGGGACGGGAGACCCAGTACTTC; J gene: TRBJ2-5; V gene: TRBV7-9; D gene: NA; clone size: many
CDR3 protein: CASSRPVGQETQYF; CDR3 DNA: TGTGCCAGCAGCCGACCGGTTGGCCAAGAGACCCAGTACTTC; J gene: TRBJ2-5; V gene: TRBV11-2; D gene: NA; clone size: few
CDR3 protein: CASSSTGLAGGELFF; CDR3 DNA: TGTGCCAGCAGTTCCACGGGACTAGCAGGCGGGGAGCTGTTTTTT; J gene: TRBJ2-2; V gene: TRBV12-3/TRBV12-4; D gene: TRBD2; clone size: NA
CDR3 protein: CSARHRQVETQYF; CDR3 DNA: TGCAGTGCTAGGCACAGGCAGGTGGAGACCCAGTACTTC; J gene: TRBJ2-5; V gene: TRBV20-1; D gene: NA; clone size: many
CDR3 protein: CSSFGGAGEQYF; CDR3 DNA: TGCAGCAGTTTTGGGGGAGCCGGGGAGCAGTACTTC; J gene: TRBJ2-7; V gene: TRBV29-1; D gene: NA; clone size: NA
CDR3 protein: CASSLGQQPQHF; CDR3 DNA: TGTGCCAGCAGCTTAGGACAACAGCCCCAGCATTTT; J gene: TRBJ1-5; V gene: TRBV7-2; D gene: NA; clone size: many
CDR3 protein: CASSQDDIRASGANVLTF; CDR3 DNA: TGCGCCAGCAGCCAAGATGATATTAGGGCCTCTGGGGCCAACGTCCTGACTTTC; J gene: TRBJ2-6; V gene: TRBV4-1; D gene: NA; clone size: NA
CDR3 protein: CASSAISDFTTYEQYF; CDR3 DNA: TGCGCCAGCAGTGCCATCAGCGACTTTACTACCTACGAGCAGTACTTC; J gene: TRBJ2-7; V gene: TRBV10-2; D gene: NA; clone size: few
CDR3 protein: CASSLGPNEQYF; CDR3 DNA: TGTGCCAGCAGCTTGGGACCAAACGAGCAGTACTTC; J gene: TRBJ2-7; V gene: TRBV5-6; D gene: NA; clone size: many
CDR3 protein: CSARGGGQVNQPQHF; CDR3 DNA: TGCAGTGCTAGAGGGGGAGGGCAGGTCAATCAGCCCCAGCATTTT; J gene: TRBJ1-5; V gene: TRBV20-1; D gene: NA; clone size: many
CDR3 protein: CASSYSWAGEQYF; CDR3 DNA: TGTGCCAGCAGTTACTCGTGGGCGGGCGAGCAGTACTTC; J gene: TRBJ2-7; V gene: TRBV6-2/TRBV6-3; D gene: NA; clone size: NA
CDR3 protein: CSVAGRSDTQYF; CDR3 DNA: TGCAGCGTTGCGGGCAGGTCAGATACGCAGTATTTT; J gene: TRBJ2-3; V gene: TRBV29-1; D gene: NA; clone size: NA
CDR3 protein: CSAPIRPLYEQYF; CDR3 DNA: TGCAGTGCACCGATAAGGCCGCTCTACGAGCAGTACTTC; J gene: TRBJ2-7; V gene: TRBV20-1; D gene: NA; clone size: NA
CDR3 protein: CASSYSTRQETQYF; CDR3 DNA: TGTGCCAGCAGTTACTCGACTAGGCAAGAGACCCAGTACTTC; J gene: TRBJ2-5; V gene: TRBV6-6; D gene: NA; clone size: many
CDR3 protein: CSAQGAPGPSPPATQYF; CDR3 DNA: TGCAGTGCGCAGGGGGCGCCGGGTCCTTCGCCCCCCGCGACCCAGTACTTC; J gene: TRBJ2-5; V gene: TRBV20-1; D gene: TRBD1; clone size: few
CDR3 protein: CASSLNRGSDGYTF; CDR3 DNA: TGTGCCAGCAGCCTAAACAGGGGTTCTGATGGCTACACCTTC; J gene: TRBJ1-2; V gene: TRBV7-9; D gene: TRBD1; clone size: many
CDR3 protein: CASSMPGGSGGSYEQYF; CDR3 DNA: TGTGCCAGCAGCATGCCCGGGGGAAGCGGGGGGTCCTACGAGCAGTACTTC; J gene: TRBJ2-7; V gene: TRBV5-8; D gene: TRBD2; clone size: few
CDR3 protein: CASSRSRTGNTEAFF; CDR3 DNA: TGTGCCAGCAGTCGTTCACGGACGGGGAACACTGAAGCTTTCTTT; J gene: TRBJ1-1; V gene: TRBV6-6; D gene: NA; clone size: many
CDR3 protein: CSQAQGPGNTIYF; CDR3 DNA: TGCAGTCAAGCTCAGGGTCCTGGAAACACCATATATTTT; J gene: TRBJ1-3; V gene: TRBV29-1; D gene: NA; clone size: NA